Sequencing of this TCR beta chain was carried out in a study of blood T cell repertoires in COVID-19. TCRdb keeps only in-frame clones here, not all; method: immunoSEQ multiplex PCR. This table holds about 130,000 clones, around 88% found once. This CDR3 contains 13 residues. V lost 0 bases to trimming and J lost 4 bases, with 6 bases between them. The germline gives CDR1 LNHNV, CDR2 YYDKDF (reference sequence). V usage is TRBV15 and J usage is TRBJ1-1, with D unclear. What was sequenced was peripheral blood. This TCR was recovered from a man aged 45-65 years with acute or convalescent COVID-19. The CDR3 DNA sequence: TGTGCCACCAGCAGAGAGTACAGCACTGAAGCTTTCTTT. It translates to CATSREYSTEAFF.